The sequence of this TCR beta chain was determined in a study of CD8+CD57+ T cells in acquired aplastic anemia. Whole-study findings and limits: The number of CD8+ CDR3 sequences shared by patients and controls was twenty-nine.

This clonotype appeared many times. Its antigen is not identified. TCR beta VDJ and CDR3 profiling used genomic DNA as template. TCRdb reprocessed the reads via MiXCR and lists one record per CDR3 protein. This sample has under 500,000 distinct CDR3 sequences, with roughly a third found just once. The sequenced patients had an expansion of CD8+CD57+ cells seen by flow cytometry. The sequenced sample consisted of sorted CD4+, CD8+, or CD8+CD57+ T cells (not recorded which) from PBMCs. This sequence originates from a human donor with aplastic anemia.

CDR3 nucleotides: TGCGCCAGCAGCTTGGTGGGTGGCTCTGGAAACACCATATATTTT. Protein product: CASSLVGGSGNTIYF. This sequence joins TRBV5-1 and TRBJ1-3; D gene uncertain. The CDR3 runs to 15 residues. V was clipped by 0 bases and J by 0 bases, with 7 bases between them. CDR1 is SGHRS and CDR2 is YFSETQ in the germline V gene.